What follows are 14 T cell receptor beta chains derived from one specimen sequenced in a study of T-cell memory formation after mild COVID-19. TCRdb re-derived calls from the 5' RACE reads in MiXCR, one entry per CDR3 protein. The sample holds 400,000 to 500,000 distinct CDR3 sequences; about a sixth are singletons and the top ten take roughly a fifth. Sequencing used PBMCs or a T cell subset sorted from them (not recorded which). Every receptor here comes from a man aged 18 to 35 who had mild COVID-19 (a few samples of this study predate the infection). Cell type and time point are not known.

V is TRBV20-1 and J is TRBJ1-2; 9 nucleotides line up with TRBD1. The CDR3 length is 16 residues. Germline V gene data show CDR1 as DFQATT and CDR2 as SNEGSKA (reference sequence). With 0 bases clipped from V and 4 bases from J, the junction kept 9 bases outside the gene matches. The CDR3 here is CSARDQGQGGGYGYTF. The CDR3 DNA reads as TGCAGTGCTAGAGATCAGGGACAGGGAGGTGGCTATGGCTACACCTTC.

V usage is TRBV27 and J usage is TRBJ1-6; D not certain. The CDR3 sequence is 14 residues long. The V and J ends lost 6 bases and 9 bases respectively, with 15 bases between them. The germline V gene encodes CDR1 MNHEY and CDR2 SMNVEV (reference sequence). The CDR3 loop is CASSPQRGFSPLHF. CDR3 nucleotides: TGTGCCAGCAGCCCACAGCGAGGTTTTTCACCCCTCCACTTT.

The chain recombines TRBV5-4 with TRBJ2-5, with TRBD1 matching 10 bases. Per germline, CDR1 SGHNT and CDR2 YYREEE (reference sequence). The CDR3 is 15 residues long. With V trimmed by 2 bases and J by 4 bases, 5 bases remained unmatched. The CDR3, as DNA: TGTGCCAGCAGCTTCGGGACAGGGGATGCAGAGACCCAGTACTTC. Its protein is CASSFGTGDAETQYF.

In DNA, the CDR3 is TGTGCCAGCAGCAAACGATTATTGGACTCGTCCCTCGTGGGATTAAATGAGCAGTTCTTC. It specifies CASSKRLLDSSLVGLNEQFF. The rearrangement uses TRBV7-9 and TRBJ2-1; TRBD2 might be the D (5 bases). Looked up from germline, CDR1 is SEHNR and CDR2 is FQNEAQ (reference sequence). The CDR3 runs to 20 residues. Trimming removed 5 bases from V and 7 bases from J, with 33 bases in between.

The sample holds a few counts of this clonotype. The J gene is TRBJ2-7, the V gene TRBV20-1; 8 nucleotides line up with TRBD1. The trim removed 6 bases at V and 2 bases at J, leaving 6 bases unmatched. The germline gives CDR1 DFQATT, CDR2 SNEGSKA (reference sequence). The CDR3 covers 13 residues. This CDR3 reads CSAPDRVTYEQYV. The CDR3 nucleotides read TGCAGTGCCCCGGACAGGGTCACCTACGAGCAGTACGTC.

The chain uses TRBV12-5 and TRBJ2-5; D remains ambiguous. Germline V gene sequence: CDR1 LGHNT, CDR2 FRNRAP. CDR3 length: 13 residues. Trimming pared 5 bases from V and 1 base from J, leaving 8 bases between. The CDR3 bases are TGTGCTAGTGGTCACGGACCCCAAGAGACCCAGTACTTC. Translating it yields CASGHGPQETQYF. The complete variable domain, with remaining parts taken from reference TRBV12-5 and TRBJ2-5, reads DARVTQTPRHKVTEMGQEVTMRCQPILGHNTVFWYRQTMMQGLELLAYFRNRAPLDDSGMPKDRFSAEMPDATLATLKIQPSEPRDSAVYFCASGHGPQETQYFGPGTRLLVL.

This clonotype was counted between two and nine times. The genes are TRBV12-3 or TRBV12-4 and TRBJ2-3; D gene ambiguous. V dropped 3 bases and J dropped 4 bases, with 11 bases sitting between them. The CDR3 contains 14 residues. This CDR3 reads CASSLKGLADTQYF. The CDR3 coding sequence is TGTGCCAGCAGTTTGAAAGGGCTCGCAGATACGCAGTATTTT.

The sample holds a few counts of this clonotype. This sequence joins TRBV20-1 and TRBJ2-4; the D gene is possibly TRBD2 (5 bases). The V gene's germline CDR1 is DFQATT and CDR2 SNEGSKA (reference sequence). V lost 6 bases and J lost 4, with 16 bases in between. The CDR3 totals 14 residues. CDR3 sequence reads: CSATSPADKNIQYF. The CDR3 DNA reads TGCAGTGCCACCTCCCCAGCGGATAAAAACATTCAGTACTTC.

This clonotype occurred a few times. In DNA form, the CDR3 reads TGCAGCGTAAGAGGCGGGGGTGTGGATACGCAGTATTTT. This codes for CSVRGGGVDTQYF. J is TRBJ2-3 and V is TRBV29-1; 7 bases map to TRBD2. The CDR3 is 13 amino acids. Trimming at V came to 6 bases and at J to 6 bases, leaving 9 bases not matched to a gene. Germline CDR1 is SQVTM and CDR2 is ANQGSEA.

CDR3 protein: CASSQAGGLGKAFF. Written as DNA, the CDR3 is TGTGCCAGCAGCCAGGCAGGGGGGTTAGGAAAAGCTTTCTTT. The rearrangement links TRBV3-1 to TRBJ1-1, with 7 bases identical to TRBD1. Per germline, CDR1 LGHDT and CDR2 YNNKEL (reference sequence). CDR3 size: 14 residues. Germline trimming cut 3 bases from V and 9 bases from J; bases unmatched to any gene: 10.

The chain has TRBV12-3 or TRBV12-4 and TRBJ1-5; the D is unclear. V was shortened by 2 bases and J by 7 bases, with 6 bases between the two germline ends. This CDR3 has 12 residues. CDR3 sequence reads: CASSLNGQPQHF. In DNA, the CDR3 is TGTGCCAGCAGTTTAAATGGACAGCCCCAGCATTTT.

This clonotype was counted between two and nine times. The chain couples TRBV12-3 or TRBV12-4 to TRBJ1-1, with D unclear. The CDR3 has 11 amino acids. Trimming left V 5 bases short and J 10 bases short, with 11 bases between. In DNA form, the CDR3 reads TGTGCCAGCAGTGCCGGGTACCGAGCTTTCTTT. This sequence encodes CASSAGYRAFF.

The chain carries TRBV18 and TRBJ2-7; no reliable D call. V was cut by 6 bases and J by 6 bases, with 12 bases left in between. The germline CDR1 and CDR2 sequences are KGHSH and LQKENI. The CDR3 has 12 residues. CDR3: CASSPGRIEQYV. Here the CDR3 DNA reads TGTGCCAGCTCCCCCGGTCGGATCGAGCAGTACGTC.

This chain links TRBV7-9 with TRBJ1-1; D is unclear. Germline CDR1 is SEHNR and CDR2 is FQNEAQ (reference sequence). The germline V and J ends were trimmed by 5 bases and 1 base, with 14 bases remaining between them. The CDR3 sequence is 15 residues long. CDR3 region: CASSPGGEQNTEAFF. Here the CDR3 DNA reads TGTGCCAGCAGCCCCGGCGGCGAACAGAACACTGAAGCTTTCTTT. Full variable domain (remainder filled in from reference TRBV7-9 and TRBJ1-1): DTGVSQNPRHKITKRGQNVTFRCDPISEHNRLYWYRQTLGQGPEFLTYFQNEAQLEKSRLLSDRFSAERPKGSFSTLEIQRTEQGDSAMYLCASSPGGEQNTEAFFGQGTRLTVV.